The 24 T cell receptor beta chains presented below share a single source sample, sequenced in a study of T cells after yellow fever vaccination. Each CDR3 protein is one row after TCRdb ran MiXCR on the 5' RACE reads. The table has approximately 110,000 distinct CDR3 sequences, about 7% seen once; the top ten hold around 2.3%. The sample here was CD4+ T cells sorted from PBMCs, taken 9 to 10 days after the first yellow fever vaccination. These TCRs come from a young man who received the YFV17D yellow fever vaccine.

This clonotype was recorded at least ten times. The gene calls are TRBV12-3 or TRBV12-4 and TRBJ2-7, with 11 bases that match TRBD1. This CDR3 has 16 residues. With 2 bases clipped from V and 6 bases from J, the junction kept 9 bases outside the gene matches. CDR3 nucleotide sequence: TGTGCCAGCAGTTTATACGGGACAGGGGGGTCTGTCGAGCAGTACTTC. Translation gives CASSLYGTGGSVEQYF.

This clonotype was observed at least ten times. The chain links TRBV28 to TRBJ2-7, with 8 bases aligning to TRBD1. The CDR3 consists of 11 residues. Germline V gene lookup returns CDR1 MDHEN and CDR2 SYDVKM. The CDR3 DNA reads TGTGCCAGCACTATGTTCCGGGACAGGAGTGTC. This translates into CASTMFRDRSV.

This clonotype has at least ten counts. The chain carries TRBV5-1 and TRBJ2-5; the D is unclear. This CDR3 is 15 amino acids long. Per germline, CDR1 SGHRS and CDR2 YFSETQ. With 0 bases removed from V and 2 bases from J, the gap between germline ends came to 11 bases. The DNA for the CDR3 is TGCGCCAGCAGCTTGGAGGCAGGAGTTCAAGAGACCCAGTACTTC. Residues: CASSLEAGVQETQYF.

This clonotype was seen many times. The chain links TRBV11-2 to TRBJ2-3; D assignment may be TRBD1 or TRBD2 (6 bases each). Germline loops: CDR1 SGHAT, CDR2 FQNNGV. The CDR3 is 15 amino acids. V gave up 1 base and J gave up 1 base, with 9 bases separating them. In DNA, the CDR3 is TGTGCCAGCAGCTTAGCGGGGGCACGCACAGATACGCAGTATTTT. Its protein is CASSLAGARTDTQYF.

This clonotype was counted only a few times. The V gene is TRBV20-1, the J gene TRBJ1-4; possible D gene TRBD1, 6 bases. The V gene lost 6 bases and the J gene lost 4 bases, with 21 bases spanning the gap. Germline V lookup: CDR1 DFQATT, CDR2 SNEGSKA (reference sequence). The CDR3 covers 16 residues. The CDR3 spells CSAAGSVDSLNEKLFF. The CDR3 DNA sequence: TGCAGTGCGGCGGGCTCCGTGGACAGCCTTAATGAAAAACTGTTTTTT.

This clonotype was counted many times. The chain links TRBV11-2 to TRBJ2-2; D is possibly TRBD2 (5 bases). Germline V CDR1 and CDR2: SGHAT, FQNNGV. The CDR3 loop spans 13 amino acids. Deletions cut 7 bases from V and 9 bases from J, with 15 bases between. CDR3 residues: CASTQAVPRELFF. CDR3 coding DNA: TGTGCCAGCACCCAAGCGGTCCCCCGGGAGCTGTTTTTT.

Here the CDR3 DNA reads TGTGCCAGTAGTATACAGGCAATGAACACTGAAGCTTTCTTT. Amino acids: CASSIQAMNTEAFF. This chain joins TRBV19 and TRBJ1-1, with D unresolved. The V gene's germline CDR1 is LNHDA and CDR2 SQIVND (reference sequence). V lost 2 bases and J 0 bases, leaving 7 bases between the germline ends. The CDR3 is 14 residues long. The full variable domain, rest sourced from reference TRBV19 and TRBJ1-1, is DGGITQSPKYLFRKEGQNVTLSCEQNLNHDAMYWYRQDPGQGLRLIYYSQIVNDFQKGDIAEGYSVSREKKESFPLTVTSAQKNPTAFYLCASSIQAMNTEAFFGQGTRLTVV.

The count of this clonotype is one. The junction and the germline gene differ at one end; a read error may be behind it. CDR3 region: CASSYSVGGAIYGYTF. CDR3 sequence (DNA): TGCGCCAGCAGTTACTCGGTCGGGGGCGCAATCTATGGCTACACCTTC. The chain couples TRBV6-2 or TRBV6-3 to TRBJ1-2, with a tentative D call TRBD1 (6 bases). CDR3 size: 16 residues. Germline values: CDR1 MNHEY, CDR2 SVGEGT.

This clonotype was found many times. V gene TRBV5-1 combines with J gene TRBJ1-2, with TRBD1 as a possible D gene (5 bases). This CDR3 contains 12 residues. Germline V gives CDR1 SGHRS, CDR2 YFSETQ. Trimming shortened V by 9 bases and J by 3 bases, and 12 bases separated the two germline ends. In DNA form, the CDR3 reads TGCGCCACTAGGGACGTCGACTATGGCTACACCTTC. Translation: CATRDVDYGYTF.

This clonotype was picked up many times. The chain employs TRBV5-1 and TRBJ2-2; D remains unclear. This CDR3 comprises 15 residues. The germline V gene encodes CDR1 SGHRS and CDR2 YFSETQ. V lost 4 bases and J lost 0, with 10 bases in between. CDR3 residues: CASSPQTTNTGELFF. In DNA form, the CDR3 reads TGCGCCAGCAGCCCGCAAACAACGAACACCGGGGAGCTGTTTTTT. The whole variable domain, remainder taken from reference TRBV5-1 and TRBJ2-2, is KAGVTQTPRYLIKTRGQQVTLSCSPISGHRSVSWYQQTPGQGLQFLFEYFSETQRNKGNFPGRFSGRQFSNSRSEMNVSTLELGDSALYLCASSPQTTNTGELFFGEGSRLTVL.

This clonotype has a count of ten or more. The rearrangement uses TRBV20-1 and TRBJ2-7; the D gene could be TRBD1 or TRBD2 (5 bases each). CDR1 is DFQATT and CDR2 is SNEGSKA in the germline V gene (reference sequence). This CDR3 is built from 11 residues. CDR3: CTAWGSYEQYV. CDR3 sequence (DNA): TGCACCGCATGGGGGTCCTACGAGCAGTACGTC.

This clonotype was recorded a few times. This sequence joins TRBV6-5 and TRBJ1-4, with a possible D match to TRBD1 (6 bases). The CDR3 runs 15 residues. V gave up 4 bases and J gave up 3 bases, with 12 bases separating them. Per the germline V gene, CDR1 is MNHEY and CDR2 is SVGAGI. The CDR3 sequence is CASSSAGESNEKLFF. In DNA form, the CDR3 reads TGTGCCAGCAGTTCTGCAGGGGAGTCTAATGAAAAACTGTTTTTT.

In the case of this clonotype: A clone one base away is much larger, so this may be a read error. V usage is TRBV20-1 and J usage is TRBJ2-3; D is perhaps TRBD1 or TRBD2 (5 bases each). This CDR3 comprises 16 residues. Deletions cut 0 bases from V and 8 bases from J, with 21 bases between. The germline V gene has CDR1 DFQATT and CDR2 SNEGSKA (reference sequence). DNA of the CDR3: TGCAGTGCTAGAGATCCGGGGCTGTCCCTGGGCCGTACGCAGTATTTT. Amino acids: CSARDPGLSLGRTQYF.

In its sample, this clonotype was seen many times. The V and J genes are TRBV4-3 and TRBJ2-5, with D uncertain. There are 16 residues in the CDR3. With 0 bases removed from V and 1 base from J, the gap between germline ends came to 12 bases. The germline gives CDR1 LGHNA, CDR2 YSLEER. As DNA, the CDR3 is TGCGCCAGCAGCCAAGATTTATTGGAATTCCAAGAGACCCAGTACTTC. It is translated as CASSQDLLEFQETQYF.

There are many counts of this clonotype. This chain joins TRBV7-2 and TRBJ1-2; 7 nucleotides line up with TRBD1. With 5 bases clipped from V and 4 bases from J, the junction kept 7 bases outside the gene matches. The CDR3 has 14 residues. CDR1 is SGHTA and CDR2 is FQGNSA in the germline V gene. This chain's CDR3 is CASSPGTASYGYTF. CDR3 sequence (DNA): TGTGCCAGCAGCCCAGGGACAGCAAGCTATGGCTACACCTTC.

This clonotype was found a few times. This chain links TRBV20-1 with TRBJ1-6; D gene ambiguous. Trimming took off 1 base at V and 4 bases at J, with 5 bases between the two ends. CDR3 length equals 13 residues. CDR1 is DFQATT, CDR2 SNEGSKA, per germline (reference sequence). CDR3 nucleotide sequence: TGCAGTGCTAGAGGGGGTTATAATTCACCCCTCCACTTT. It encodes CSARGGYNSPLHF.

This clonotype was seen repeatedly, ten times or more. Written as DNA, the CDR3 is TGTGCCAGCAGTAATTCTGAAACCGATAATTCACCCCTCCACTTT. This gives the protein CASSNSETDNSPLHF. The V gene is TRBV12-3 or TRBV12-4, the J gene TRBJ1-6; D is unresolved. V was cut by 5 bases and J by 5 bases, with 13 bases left in between. The CDR3 is 15 residues long.

Ten or more counts support this clonotype. V and J are TRBV28 and TRBJ1-4; 7 bases fit TRBD1. Germline CDR1 MDHEN, CDR2 SYDVKM. The CDR3 is 18 amino acids. The ends lost 5 bases at V and 4 bases at J; junction bases unmatched: 16. DNA for the CDR3: TGTGCCAGCAGTCACCGAAGACAGGGCGCACGAATTAATGAAAAACTGTTTTTT. Protein: CASSHRRQGARINEKLFF. Variable domain in full (rest from reference TRBV28 and TRBJ1-4): DVKVTQSSRYLVKRTGEKVFLECVQDMDHENMFWYRQDPGLGLRLIYFSYDVKMKEKGDIPEGYSVSREKKERFSLILESASTNQTSMYLCASSHRRQGARINEKLFFGSGTQLSVL.

This clonotype was detected many times. CDR3 in DNA: TGTGCCAGCAGCCGATGGACAGCCCGGGGAGAGTCACCCCTCCACTTT. Its protein is CASSRWTARGESPLHF. This sequence joins TRBV13 and TRBJ1-6; perhaps TRBD1 as D (6 bases). The CDR3 length is 16 residues. Trimming removed 5 bases from V and 10 bases from J, with 21 bases in between. Germline assignment: CDR1 PRHDT and CDR2 FYEKMQ (reference sequence).

Many counts were recorded for this clonotype. The rearrangement links TRBV20-1 to TRBJ2-1, with 9 bases fitting TRBD2. Germline CDR1 DFQATT, CDR2 SNEGSKA (reference sequence). This CDR3 is 15 amino acids long. The V and J ends lost 0 bases and 6 bases, in that order; junction bases with no gene match: 6. As DNA, the CDR3 is TGCAGTGCTAGAGACCCCGGGACTAGCCTCAATGAGCAGTTCTTC. It codes for CSARDPGTSLNEQFF.

This clonotype was observed at least ten times. The CDR3 nucleotides read TGTGCCAGCAGCCACCGTTTTAAGGGGGACTATGGCTACACCTTC. This encodes CASSHRFKGDYGYTF. The gene calls are TRBV3-1 and TRBJ1-2, with D perhaps TRBD1 (6 bases). V was clipped by 3 bases and J by 3 bases, with 14 bases between them. The CDR3 contains 15 residues. Germline lookup yields CDR1 LGHDT and CDR2 YNNKEL (reference sequence).

This chain links TRBV5-1 with TRBJ1-6; 10 bases match TRBD1. V dropped 1 base and J dropped 9; count of bases not matched to a gene: 4. Germline CDR1 SGHRS, CDR2 YFSETQ. The CDR3 has 15 amino acids. CDR3 amino acids: CASSLSGQGISPLHF. The CDR3 DNA reads as TGCGCCAGCAGCTTGTCGGGACAGGGGATTTCACCCCTCCACTTT.

This clonotype was counted many times. The V call is TRBV20-1, the J call TRBJ1-4; D is unresolved. This CDR3 is built from 12 residues. Between the trimmed V and J ends, which lost 2 bases and 5 bases, there was a span of 6 bases. Germline loops: CDR1 DFQATT, CDR2 SNEGSKA (reference sequence). CDR3 in amino acids: CSARLANEKLFF. The DNA of the CDR3 is TGCAGTGCTAGACTAGCCAATGAAAAACTGTTTTTT.

The genes are TRBV29-1 and TRBJ2-1, with 11 bases lining up with TRBD2. The CDR3 sequence is 14 residues long. Germline CDR1 and CDR2: SQVTM and ANQGSEA. Trimming at V came to 5 bases and at J to 5 bases, leaving 5 bases not matched to a gene. Written as DNA, the CDR3 is TGCAGCGTTCAAGGACTAGCGGGCGACAATGAGCAGTTCTTC. It codes for CSVQGLAGDNEQFF.